What follows are 30 T cell receptor beta chains derived from one specimen sequenced in a study of blood T cell repertoires in COVID-19. Clones were read by immunoSEQ multiplex PCR, and TCRdb kept only the in-frame ones, dropping some. The sample lists some 280,000 clones; around 90% were seen once. Sequencing was carried out using peripheral blood. These receptors all stem from a middle-aged woman who had recovered from COVID-19.

The chain employs TRBV10-1 and TRBJ2-7; tentative D call: TRBD2 (5 bases). V lost 8 bases and J lost 0, with 14 bases in between. There are 14 residues in the CDR3. Per the germline V gene, CDR1 is WNHNN and CDR2 is SYGVQD (reference sequence). This chain's CDR3 is CASRGLLFSYEQYF. CDR3 bases: TGCGCCAGCCGAGGACTTCTCTTCTCCTACGAGCAGTACTTC.

The chain recombines TRBV7-3 with TRBJ2-1; D is undetermined. The ends were cut back, 1 base at V and 1 base at J, with 11 bases in the middle. CDR3 length equals 16 residues. Germline-derived CDR1 and CDR2 are SGHTA and FQGTGA. In nucleotides, the CDR3 is TGTGCCAGCAGCTTAATGCCGGCGGAGTCCTACAATGAGCAGTTCTTC. Its protein product is CASSLMPAESYNEQFF.

This chain joins TRBV28 and TRBJ1-1; a possible D gene is TRBD1 (5 bases). V was clipped by 10 bases and J by 1 base, with 10 bases between them. CDR1 is MDHEN, CDR2 SYDVKM, per germline. This CDR3 spans 12 amino acids. CDR3 DNA sequence: TGTGCCACATGCAGGGAGAACACTGAAGCTTTCTTT. Protein sequence: CATCRENTEAFF.

In this sample, this clone turned up once. The rearrangement links TRBV29-1 to TRBJ1-2; 9 bases are a match to TRBD1. Germline trimming cut 4 bases from V and 4 bases from J; bases unmatched to any gene: 10. The CDR3 totals 15 residues. Per the germline V gene, CDR1 is SQVTM and CDR2 is ANQGSEA. The CDR3 nucleotides read TGCAGCGTTGGTGGGACAGGGACATTTGGCTATGGCTACACCTTC. Translating gives CSVGGTGTFGYGYTF. Drawing the rest from reference TRBV29-1 and TRBJ1-2, the complete variable domain is SAVISQKPSRDICQRGTSLTIQCQVDSQVTMMFWYRQQPGQSLTLIATANQGSEATYESGFVIDKFPISRPNLTFSTLTVSNMSPEDSSIYLCSVGGTGTFGYGYTFGSGTRLTVV.

V is TRBV20-1 and J is TRBJ2-7; TRBD2 matches at 9 bases. The CDR3 length is 14 residues. V lost 3 bases, J lost 2 bases, and 5 bases stayed unmatched. Germline V lookup: CDR1 DFQATT, CDR2 SNEGSKA (reference sequence). The CDR3 protein is CSASRPSGAYEQYF. The CDR3 DNA follows: TGCAGTGCTAGTCGTCCTAGCGGGGCCTACGAGCAGTACTTC.

The rearrangement uses TRBV29-1 and TRBJ1-1, with D perhaps TRBD1 (5 bases). CDR3 length: 12 amino acids. Germline CDR1 reads SQVTM; CDR2 reads ANQGSEA. Trimming cost V 3 bases and J 4 bases, with 9 bases left between them. CDR3 nucleotides: TGCAGCGTTGACCGGGGGGGCACTGAAGCTTTCTTT. This encodes CSVDRGGTEAFF.

The chain couples TRBV9 to TRBJ1-3; maybe TRBD1 (5 bases). The CDR3 is 17 residues long. Per germline, CDR1 SGDLS and CDR2 YYNGEE. V gave up 0 bases and J gave up 0 bases, with 13 bases separating them. CDR3 nucleotide sequence: TGTGCCAGCAGCGTAGGGTTGGGGGGAGGCTCTGGAAACACCATATATTTT. It is translated as CASSVGLGGGSGNTIYF.

The chain joins TRBV10-3 to TRBJ2-7, with TRBD1 matching 9 bases. V shed 2 bases and J 7 bases; nucleotides not matched to a gene: 6. The CDR3 has 14 amino acids. Germline V gene data show CDR1 as ENHRY and CDR2 as SYGVKD. Here the CDR3 reads CAISEGQGLGEQYF. CDR3 nucleotides: TGTGCCATCAGTGAGGGACAGGGGTTGGGGGAGCAGTACTTC.

This clone was counted a few times. The rearrangement links TRBV12-2 to TRBJ2-7; the table's D call of TRBD2 was not tested on the DNA. TRBV12-2 is noted as a pseudogene. The CDR3 is 15 amino acids. CDR3 residues: CASRPRLAGGGEQYF. CDR3 sequence (DNA): TGTGCAAGTCGCCCACGACTAGCGGGAGGGGGCGAGCAGTACTTC.

The chain uses TRBV28 and TRBJ1-1, with D possibly being TRBD1 (5 bases). The V end was cut by 3 bases, the J end by 6 bases, with 11 bases between. Germline V CDR1 and CDR2: MDHEN, SYDVKM. The CDR3 runs 13 residues. This chain's CDR3 is CASSLVQGPEAFF. Here the CDR3 DNA reads TGTGCCAGCAGTTTGGTCCAGGGCCCTGAAGCTTTCTTT.

The rearrangement links TRBV5-6 to TRBJ1-3; TRBD1 matches 7 bases. The CDR3 totals 14 residues. J was trimmed by 3 bases and V by 4 bases; bases with no gene match: 4. Looked up from germline, CDR1 is SGHDT and CDR2 is YYEEEE. The CDR3 nucleotides read TGTGCCAGCAGCCCCGGGACAGTTGGAAACACCATATATTTT. This translates into CASSPGTVGNTIYF.

The V gene is TRBV30, the J gene TRBJ2-1; a weak D match, TRBD2 (6 bases). Trimming stripped 5 bases from V and 0 bases from J, with 11 bases between. This CDR3 is built from 14 residues. Germline V gives CDR1 GTSNPN, CDR2 SVGIG (reference sequence). CDR3 residues: CAWGAGSSYNEQFF. DNA for the CDR3: TGTGCCTGGGGAGCGGGTAGCTCCTACAATGAGCAGTTCTTC.

The chain combines TRBV7-2 with TRBJ1-2, with TRBD1 matching 7 bases. CDR3 length: 14 residues. Trimming took 6 bases from V and 0 from J; bases not matched to a gene: 4. Per the germline V gene, CDR1 is SGHTA and CDR2 is FQGNSA. The CDR3 here is CASRETGTNYGYTF. The CDR3 coding sequence is TGTGCCAGCAGGGAGACAGGGACTAACTATGGCTACACCTTC.

The rearrangement uses TRBV16 and TRBJ2-7, with a possible D match to TRBD2 (6 bases). This CDR3 contains 16 residues. CDR1 KGHSY and CDR2 FQNENV come from the germline V gene. Trimming left V 1 base short and J 1 base short, with 14 bases between. The CDR3: CASSQLWRDGSYEQYF. In DNA form, the CDR3 reads TGTGCCAGCAGCCAATTATGGAGGGACGGATCCTACGAGCAGTACTTC.

This chain connects TRBV19 to TRBJ2-7; 8 nucleotides agree with TRBD1. CDR1 is LNHDA and CDR2 is SQIVND in the germline V gene (reference sequence). There are 15 residues in the CDR3. V shed 3 bases and J 5 bases; nucleotides not matched to a gene: 9. The CDR3 protein is CASSISRTGRNEQYF. For the CDR3, the DNA is TGTGCCAGTAGTATTAGCCGGACAGGGCGAAACGAGCAGTACTTC.

The rearrangement joins TRBV4-1 to TRBJ2-5; 7 bases are a match to TRBD1. Germline values: CDR1 MGHRA, CDR2 YSYEKL. V lost 2 bases, J lost 1 base, and 4 bases stayed unmatched. This CDR3 spans 15 amino acids. CDR3 in DNA: TGCGCCAGCAGCCAACTCGCAGGGGGCCAAGAGACCCAGTACTTC. This encodes CASSQLAGGQETQYF.

The genes are TRBV7-3 and TRBJ2-2, with 7 bases that match TRBD1. After removal of 4 bases from V and 2 bases from J, the junction contained 4 bases not matched to a gene. Germline lookup yields CDR1 SGHTA and CDR2 FQGTGA. This CDR3 comprises 15 residues. DNA for the CDR3: TGTGCCAGCAGCTGGGACAGTTCAAACACCGGGGAGCTGTTTTTT. It encodes CASSWDSSNTGELFF. Together with reference TRBV7-3 and TRBJ2-2, the CDR3 gives the full variable domain: GAGVSQTPSNKVTEKGKYVELRCDPISGHTALYWYRQSLGQGPEFLIYFQGTGAADDSGLPNDRFFAVRPEGSVSTLKIQRTERGDSAVYLCASSWDSSNTGELFFGEGSRLTVL.

This chain joins TRBV29-1 and TRBJ2-5; 8 bases are a match to TRBD2. CDR1 and CDR2 (germline): SQVTM, ANQGSEA. Germline trimming cut 6 bases from V and 5 bases from J; bases unmatched to any gene: 14. CDR3 size: 15 residues. The CDR3: CSVGALGRERETQYF. DNA for the CDR3: TGCAGCGTGGGGGCCCTCGGGAGGGAGCGGGAGACCCAGTACTTC.

The J gene is TRBJ2-3, the V gene TRBV7-3; D perhaps matches TRBD2 (5 bases). Trimming left V 2 bases short and J 6 bases short, with 9 bases between. This CDR3 region has 13 residues. Germline values: CDR1 SGHTA, CDR2 FQGTGA. The DNA for the CDR3 is TGTGCCAGCAGCTTAGGTCTAGCCGATACGCAGTATTTT. It specifies CASSLGLADTQYF.

The chain is built from TRBV9 and TRBJ2-1; TRBD2 is a possible D gene (5 bases). The germline CDR1 and CDR2 sequences are SGDLS and YYNGEE. The V end was cut by 0 bases, the J end by 3 bases, with 16 bases between. The CDR3 runs 17 residues. CDR3 sequence: CASSVGSTGSLYNEQFF. In DNA, the CDR3 is TGTGCCAGCAGCGTAGGGTCCACGGGGAGTCTCTACAATGAGCAGTTCTTC.

V is TRBV20-1 and J is TRBJ2-3; TRBD2 agrees at 9 bases. V dropped 3 bases and J dropped 0; count of bases not matched to a gene: 10. The CDR3 is 17 residues long. Germline V gene lookup returns CDR1 DFQATT and CDR2 SNEGSKA (reference sequence). The CDR3 DNA reads TGCAGTGCTAGTCCGTCTAGCGGGGTAGGGAGCACAGATACGCAGTATTTT. This codes for CSASPSSGVGSTDTQYF.

The chain couples TRBV11-2 to TRBJ2-7, with TRBD2 identical over 7 bases. The length of the CDR3 is 14 residues. Germline trimming cut 6 bases from V and 4 bases from J; bases unmatched to any gene: 9. CDR1 and CDR2 (germline): SGHAT, FQNNGV. Here the CDR3 DNA reads TGTGCCAGCAGGCGGTGGGGGAGGGAATACGAGCAGTACTTC. It specifies CASRRWGREYEQYF.

The chain employs TRBV5-1 and TRBJ2-7; 8 bases align to TRBD1. Trimming cost V 4 bases and J 3 bases; bases outside gene matches: 6. This CDR3 comprises 14 residues. Germline V gene lookup returns CDR1 SGHRS and CDR2 YFSETQ. CDR3 in DNA: TGCGCCAGCAGCCCCCGGGGACAGGTCTACGAGCAGTACTTC. Translation gives CASSPRGQVYEQYF.

The CDR3 loop is CASSQGFGLAQETQYF. Here the CDR3 DNA reads TGCGCCAGCAGCCAGGGGTTCGGGCTAGCCCAAGAGACCCAGTACTTC. The rearrangement links TRBV4-1 to TRBJ2-5, with D perhaps TRBD2 (5 bases). Trimming took off 3 bases at V and 1 base at J, with 15 bases between the two ends. The germline gives CDR1 MGHRA, CDR2 YSYEKL. This CDR3 spans 16 amino acids.

The genes are TRBV27 and TRBJ2-3; perhaps TRBD2 as D (5 bases). The length of the CDR3 is 14 residues. The germline V gene encodes CDR1 MNHEY and CDR2 SMNVEV (reference sequence). Trimming cost V 3 bases and J 6 bases, with 13 bases left between them. CDR3 loop: CASSFRRAQDTQYF. The CDR3 DNA is TGTGCCAGCAGTTTCCGGCGGGCCCAGGATACGCAGTATTTT.

This rearrangement joins TRBV19 to TRBJ1-2; 8 nucleotides agree with TRBD1. Germline CDR1 is LNHDA and CDR2 is SQIVND (reference sequence). The CDR3 sequence is 17 residues long. The trim removed 3 bases at V and 9 bases at J, leaving 18 bases unmatched. The chain's CDR3 is CASSIGPGGNPSKSYTF. DNA for the CDR3: TGTGCCAGTAGTATTGGGCCAGGGGGCAACCCCTCCAAGAGCTACACCTTC.

The rearrangement joins TRBV5-8 to TRBJ2-3; TRBD2 matches 7 bases. With 1 base clipped from V and 2 bases from J, the junction kept 4 bases outside the gene matches. CDR1 SGHTS and CDR2 YDEGEE come from the germline V gene. This CDR3 contains 15 residues. For the CDR3, the DNA is TGTGCCAGCAGCTTGAATAGCGGGTTCACAGATACGCAGTATTTT. This codes for CASSLNSGFTDTQYF.

The V and J genes are TRBV3-1 (or the pseudogene TRBV3-2) and TRBJ1-2, with 12 bases aligning to TRBD1. The CDR3 runs 15 residues. Germline V CDR1 and CDR2: LGHDT, YNNKEL (reference sequence). The V gene end was trimmed by 4 bases and the J gene end by 8 bases; junction bases not matched to a gene: 8. CDR3 in DNA: TGTGCCAGCAGCCCAGACTCGGGGACAGGGGGCGGCTACACCTTC. Translated, it gives CASSPDSGTGGGYTF.

The DNA of the CDR3 is TGTGCCAGCGCGGAAGACAGGGCGGGTAATGAAAAACTGTTTTTT. Amino acid sequence: CASAEDRAGNEKLFF. This chain uses TRBV6-1 with TRBJ1-4; 7 bases agree with TRBD1. Germline-derived CDR1 and CDR2 are MNHNS and SASEGT. The CDR3 spans 15 residues. V lost 8 bases, J lost 4 bases, and 10 bases stayed unmatched.

The chain couples TRBV6-6 to TRBJ2-1; the D gene is possibly TRBD2 (5 bases). The V end lost 8 bases, the J end lost 4 bases, and 12 bases lay between the germline ends. The length of the CDR3 is 13 residues. Germline V gene sequence: CDR1 MNHNY, CDR2 SVGAGI (reference sequence). The CDR3 DNA is TGTGCCAGCGTGAAGCGGACTTACAATGAGCAGTTCTTC. Translating it yields CASVKRTYNEQFF.